These T cell receptor beta chains were read from a single sample in a study of T cell responses to AZD1222 COVID-19 vaccine. Clones were read by immunoSEQ multiplex PCR, and TCRdb kept only the in-frame ones, dropping some. The sample has about 110,000 clones; 75% to 90% are singletons. The sample in question was peripheral blood, obtained on day 0 of AZD1222 vaccination. These receptors all stem from an adult in good health. Both conserved end residues are trimmed from each CDR3. Fields, in order: V gene, J gene, CDR3 protein.

TRBV7-3	TRBJ2-2	ASNTPGSTGELF
TRBV5-3	TRBJ2-1	ARSLPDYNEQF
TRBV7-2	TRBJ2-7	ASSLITGNEQY
TRBV27	TRBJ2-1	ASSPWTAYNEQF
TRBV7-3	TRBJ2-7	ASSLGPGTSYEQY
TRBV19	TRBJ2-1	ASSIAGYNEQF
TRBV7-8	TRBJ1-1	ASSLAGNTEAF
TRBV9	TRBJ1-6	ASGRQGANSPLH
TRBV4-3	TRBJ2-1	ASSQSSGRAYNEQF
TRBV6-4	TRBJ2-2	ASSAEESGELF
TRBV6-5	TRBJ1-1	ASRQGFGTEAF
TRBV5-4	TRBJ2-4	ASSPDRTGGNIQY
TRBV6-1	TRBJ1-4	ASSEAYGGNEKLF
TRBV27	TRBJ1-4	ASSQAAVPEKLF
TRBV7-3	TRBJ2-2	ASSSQSRELF
TRBV30	TRBJ1-4	ATGQGRGEKLF
TRBV4-3	TRBJ1-2	ASSQETNPRGYT
TRBV4-1	TRBJ1-4	ASSQGGANEKLF
TRBV18	TRBJ2-7	ASSPRGGAYEQY
TRBV7-9	TRBJ1-1	ASTPFSTGNTEAF
TRBV11-1	TRBJ2-7	ASSFSTGAYEQY
TRBV14	TRBJ2-7	ASSQGGWQAPSSYEQY
TRBV5-4	TRBJ2-1	ASSSARSSYNEQF
TRBV29-1	TRBJ2-7	SARTGRSYEQY
TRBV19	TRBJ1-1	ASSIDFGAEAF
TRBV13	TRBJ1-4	ASSLQGGGEKLF
TRBV24-1	TRBJ1-1	ATSDPDRMNTEAF
TRBV6-5	TRBJ1-2	ASSYTGGGYT
TRBV30	TRBJ2-1	AWSGRNNEQF
TRBV23-1	TRBJ1-2	ASSPLGTLDYGYT
TRBV28	TRBJ2-7	ASRPQGVGYEQY
TRBV11-3	TRBJ1-1	ASSLVGGEAF
TRBV9	TRBJ1-6	ASSGTAPPLH
TRBV5-6	TRBJ1-5	ASSPGNQPQH
TRBV27	TRBJ2-7	ASSPGTSGVSYEQY
TRBV14	TRBJ2-1	ASSKGAGRLGNEQF
TRBV19	TRBJ1-4	ASRRDRAFNEKLF
TRBV5-3	TRBJ1-5	ARVWGASQPQH
TRBV7-3	TRBJ2-7	ASSLTGGYEQY
TRBV9	TRBJ1-1	ASSAGGGTEAF
TRBV4-1	TRBJ1-2	ASSGGPNNYGYT
TRBV7-9	TRBJ1-5	ASSLGTGRFYQPQH
TRBV5-4	TRBJ2-3	ASSTTSGGLPSTDTQY
TRBV7-2	TRBJ2-1	ASSLLWSRNEQF
TRBV14	TRBJ1-2	ASSQVSRTGYGYT
TRBV5-5	TRBJ1-5	ASSLGGINQPQH
TRBV7-6	TRBJ2-1	ASSAQAVYNEQF
TRBV27	TRBJ1-2	ASSLNRAWGYT
TRBV7-3	TRBJ2-1	ASSLTDEAGLPYNEQF
TRBV30	TRBJ1-1	AWSLRGGNTEAF